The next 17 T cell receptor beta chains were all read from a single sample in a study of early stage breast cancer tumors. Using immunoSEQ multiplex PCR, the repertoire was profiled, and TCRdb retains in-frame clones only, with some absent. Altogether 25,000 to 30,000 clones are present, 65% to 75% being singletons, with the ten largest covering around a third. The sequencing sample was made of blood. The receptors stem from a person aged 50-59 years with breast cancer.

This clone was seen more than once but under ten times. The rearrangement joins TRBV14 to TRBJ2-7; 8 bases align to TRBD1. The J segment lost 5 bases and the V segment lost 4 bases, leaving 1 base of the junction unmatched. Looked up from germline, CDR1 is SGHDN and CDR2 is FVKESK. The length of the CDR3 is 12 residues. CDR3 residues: CASSPGGNEQYF. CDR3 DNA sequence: TGTGCCAGCAGCCCAGGGGGCAACGAGCAGTACTTC.

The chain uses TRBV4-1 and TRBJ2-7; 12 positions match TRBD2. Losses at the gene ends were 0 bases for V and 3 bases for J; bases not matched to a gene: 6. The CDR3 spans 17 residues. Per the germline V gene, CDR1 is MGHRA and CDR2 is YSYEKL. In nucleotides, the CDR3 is TGCGCCAGCAGCCAAGAGGCTAGCGGGAGGGCCTTCTACGAGCAGTACTTC. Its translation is CASSQEASGRAFYEQYF.

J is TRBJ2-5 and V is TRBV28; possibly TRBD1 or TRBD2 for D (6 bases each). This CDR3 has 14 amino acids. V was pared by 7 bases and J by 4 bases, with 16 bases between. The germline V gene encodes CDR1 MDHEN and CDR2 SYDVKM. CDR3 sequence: CASNLGGLGETQYF. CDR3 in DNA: TGTGCCAGCAACCTAGGGGGGCTGGGAGAGACCCAGTACTTC.

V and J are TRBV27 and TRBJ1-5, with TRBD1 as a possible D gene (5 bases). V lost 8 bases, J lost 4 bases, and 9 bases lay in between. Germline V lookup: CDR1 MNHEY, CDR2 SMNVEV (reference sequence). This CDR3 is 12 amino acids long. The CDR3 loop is CASSGGNQPQHF. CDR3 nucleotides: TGTGCCAGCTCTGGGGGAAATCAGCCCCAGCATTTT.

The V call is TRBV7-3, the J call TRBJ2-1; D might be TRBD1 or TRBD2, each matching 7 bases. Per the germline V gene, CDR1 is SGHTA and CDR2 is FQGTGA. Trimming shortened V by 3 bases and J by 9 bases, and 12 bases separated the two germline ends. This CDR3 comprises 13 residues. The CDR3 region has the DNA TGTGCCAGCAGCTTTTCAGGGGGGGGTGAGCAGTTCTTC. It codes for CASSFSGGGEQFF.

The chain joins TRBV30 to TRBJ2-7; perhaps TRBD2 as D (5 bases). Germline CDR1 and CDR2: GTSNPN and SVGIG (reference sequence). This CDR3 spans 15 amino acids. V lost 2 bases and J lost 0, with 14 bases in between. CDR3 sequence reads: CAWSRGGGYSYEQYF. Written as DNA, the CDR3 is TGTGCCTGGAGTAGAGGAGGAGGATACTCCTACGAGCAGTACTTC.

This chain's CDR3 is CASSRDPNTEAFF. DNA for the CDR3: TGTGCCAGTAGTCGTGACCCGAACACTGAAGCTTTCTTT. The V and J genes are TRBV19 and TRBJ1-1; D ambiguous. The CDR3 has 13 residues. The germline V gene encodes CDR1 LNHDA and CDR2 SQIVND (reference sequence). The ends were cut back, 5 bases at V and 1 base at J, with 8 bases in the middle.

The CDR3 region is CASSLGEESPLHF. CDR3 bases: TGTGCCAGCAGCCTTGGGGAAGAATCACCCCTCCACTTT. The chain uses TRBV7-9 and TRBJ1-6; D remains unclear. The V and J ends lost 5 bases and 10 bases respectively, with 12 bases between them. The CDR3 totals 13 residues. CDR1 is SEHNR, CDR2 FQNEAQ, per germline (reference sequence).

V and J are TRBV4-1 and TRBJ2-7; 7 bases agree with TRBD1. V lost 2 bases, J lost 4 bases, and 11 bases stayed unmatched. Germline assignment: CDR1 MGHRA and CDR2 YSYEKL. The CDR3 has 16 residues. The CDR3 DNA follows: TGCGCCAGCAGCCAACTTCCGGGACAGCGCCTTTACGAGCAGTACTTC. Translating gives CASSQLPGQRLYEQYF.

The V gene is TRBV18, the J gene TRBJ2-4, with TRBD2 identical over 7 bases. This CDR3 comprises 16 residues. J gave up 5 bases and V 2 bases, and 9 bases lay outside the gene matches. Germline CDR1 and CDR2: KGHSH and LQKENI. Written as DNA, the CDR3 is TGTGCCAGCTCACCAATTAGGAGCGGGACCCAAAACATTCAGTACTTC. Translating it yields CASSPIRSGTQNIQYF.

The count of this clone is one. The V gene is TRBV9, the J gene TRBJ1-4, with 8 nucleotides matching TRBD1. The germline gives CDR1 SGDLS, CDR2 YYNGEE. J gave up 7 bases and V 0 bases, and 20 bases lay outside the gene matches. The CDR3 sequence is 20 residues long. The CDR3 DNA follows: TGTGCCAGCAGCGTAGCCTCGCTCGACAGGGGCGTCCCTTTCGGTGAAAAACTGTTTTTT. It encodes CASSVASLDRGVPFGEKLFF.

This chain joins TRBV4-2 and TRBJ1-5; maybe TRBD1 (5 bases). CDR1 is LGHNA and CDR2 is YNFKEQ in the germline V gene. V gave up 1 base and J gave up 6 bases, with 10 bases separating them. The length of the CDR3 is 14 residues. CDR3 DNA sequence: TGTGCCAGCAGCCAAGGGTTTCAGGGTCAGCCCCAGCATTTT. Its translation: CASSQGFQGQPQHF.

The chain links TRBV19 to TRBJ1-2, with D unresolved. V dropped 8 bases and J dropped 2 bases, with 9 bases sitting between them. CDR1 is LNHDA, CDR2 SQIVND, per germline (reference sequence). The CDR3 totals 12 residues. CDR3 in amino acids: CASHGRNYGYTF. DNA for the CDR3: TGTGCCAGTCACGGACGGAACTATGGCTACACCTTC.

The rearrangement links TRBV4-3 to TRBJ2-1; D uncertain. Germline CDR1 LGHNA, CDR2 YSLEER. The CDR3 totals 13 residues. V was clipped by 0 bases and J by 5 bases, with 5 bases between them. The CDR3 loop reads CASSQEANNEQFF. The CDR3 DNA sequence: TGCGCCAGCAGCCAAGAAGCGAACAATGAGCAGTTCTTC.

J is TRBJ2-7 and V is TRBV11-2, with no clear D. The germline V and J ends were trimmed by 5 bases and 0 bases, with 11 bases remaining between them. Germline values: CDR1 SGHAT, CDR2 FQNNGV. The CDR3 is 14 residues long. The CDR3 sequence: CASSPSSASYEQYF. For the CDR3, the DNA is TGTGCCAGCAGCCCTTCGAGTGCCTCCTACGAGCAGTACTTC.

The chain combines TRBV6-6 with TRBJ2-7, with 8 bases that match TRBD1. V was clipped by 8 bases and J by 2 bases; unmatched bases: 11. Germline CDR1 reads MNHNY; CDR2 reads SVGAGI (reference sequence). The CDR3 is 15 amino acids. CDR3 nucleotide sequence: TGTGCCAGCCGCGGACAGGGCACGATCGCCTACGAGCAGTACTTC. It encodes CASRGQGTIAYEQYF.

The chain's CDR3 is CASSQDRVGTEAFF. CDR3 bases: TGTGCCAGCAGCCAGGACAGGGTGGGCACTGAAGCTTTCTTT. The V gene is TRBV4-2, the J gene TRBJ1-1, with 8 bases identical to TRBD1. V gave up 3 bases and J gave up 4 bases; unmatched junction bases: 4. The CDR3 runs 14 residues. Germline-derived CDR1 and CDR2 are LGHNA and YNFKEQ.